What follows are 6 T cell receptor beta chains derived from one specimen sequenced in a study of blood T cell repertoires in COVID-19. Measured with immunoSEQ multiplex PCR; TCRdb has only the in-frame clones, and not every one. In the table there are more than 65,000 clones, 80% of which are singletons. The sample consisted of peripheral blood. Receptors originate from a man aged 55 to 70 with active or convalescent COVID-19.

This chain joins TRBV2 and TRBJ1-5; a weak D match, TRBD1 (6 bases). This CDR3 is built from 12 residues. V dropped 8 bases and J dropped 3 bases, with 8 bases sitting between them. The V gene's germline CDR1 is SNHLY and CDR2 FYNNEI. Here the CDR3 DNA reads TGTGCCAGCCGGGACACCAATCAGCCCCAGCATTTT. It translates to CASRDTNQPQHF. The whole variable domain, remainder taken from reference TRBV2 and TRBJ1-5, is EPEVTQTPSHQVTQMGQEVILRCVPISNHLYFYWYRQILGQKVEFLVSFYNNEISEKSEIFDDQFSVERPDGSNFTLKIRSTKLEDSAMYFCASRDTNQPQHFGDGTRLSIL.

The rearrangement joins TRBV7-2 to TRBJ2-5; 10 nucleotides line up with TRBD2. This CDR3 is 19 amino acids long. Germline lookup yields CDR1 SGHTA and CDR2 FQGNSA. The trim removed 5 bases at V and 0 bases at J, leaving 15 bases unmatched. For the CDR3, the DNA is TGTGCCAGCAGCGATGGAGCGGGGGGGGCCAGTTTGTACCAAGAGACCCAGTACTTC. It specifies CASSDGAGGASLYQETQYF. Complete variable domain (other parts from reference TRBV7-2 and TRBJ2-5): GAGVSQSPSNKVTEKGKDVELRCDPISGHTALYWYRQSLGQGLEFLIYFQGNSAPDKSGLPSDRFSAERTGGSVSTLTIQRTQQEDSAVYLCASSDGAGGASLYQETQYFGPGTRLLVL.

The V call is TRBV7-8, the J call TRBJ1-1; D is possibly TRBD1 (6 bases). The CDR3 extends over 13 amino acids. Germline-derived CDR1 and CDR2 are SGHVS and FQNEAQ. V was shortened by 6 bases and J by 1 base, with 9 bases between the two germline ends. The CDR3 spells CASRLDRNTEAFF. The CDR3 DNA reads TGTGCCAGCAGACTGGACAGGAACACTGAAGCTTTCTTT.

The rearrangement links TRBV7-8 to TRBJ2-1; possibly TRBD2 for D (6 bases). Germline loops: CDR1 SGHVS, CDR2 FQNEAQ. The CDR3 has 17 amino acids. V lost 5 bases and J lost 2, with 19 bases in between. CDR3 protein: CASSQIRRGSAYNEQFF. The CDR3 DNA reads TGTGCCAGCAGCCAGATACGGAGGGGTAGCGCCTACAATGAGCAGTTCTTC. Using reference TRBV7-8 and TRBJ2-1 for the parts outside the CDR3, the full variable domain is GAGVSQSPRYKVAKRGQDVALRCDPISGHVSLFWYQQALGQGPEFLTYFQNEAQLDKSGLPSDRFFAERPEGSVSTLKIQRTQQEDSAVYLCASSQIRRGSAYNEQFFGPGTRLTVL.

The chain employs TRBV24-1 and TRBJ1-3; 7 nucleotides align to TRBD1. This CDR3 contains 13 residues. Germline-derived CDR1 and CDR2 are KGHDR and SFDVKD. V lost 7 bases and J lost 4; bases outside the gene matches: 3. The CDR3 DNA reads TGTGCCACCAGGGCAGGGGGAGGAAACACCATATATTTT. Amino acids: CATRAGGGNTIYF.

V is TRBV12-3 or TRBV12-4 and J is TRBJ1-2, with D possibly TRBD1 on 5 matching bases. V gave up 6 bases and J gave up 10 bases, with 12 bases separating them. The CDR3 loop spans 11 amino acids. The CDR3 region has the DNA TGTGCCAGCAGCCGGGGGGTCTCCTACACCTTC. Translated: CASSRGVSYTF.